This T cell receptor beta chain came from a study of blood T cell repertoires in COVID-19. On the study more broadly: Sites in the United States, Italy and Spain provided acute and convalescent COVID-19 samples. From T cells, B-cell-depleted T cells, or PBMCs came the material, which was cDNA or gDNA.

Profiling relied on immunoSEQ multiplex PCR, and the TCRdb table lists in-frame clones only, not all of them. The sample consists of under 170,000 clones, just over 85% of them appearing once. Germline loops: CDR1 LNHDA, CDR2 SQIVND (reference sequence). This CDR3 has 15 amino acids. The V segment lost 4 bases and the J segment 0 bases; nucleotides outside the gene matches: 3. The chain carries TRBV19 and TRBJ2-3; 8 bases fit TRBD1. This sequence originates from a man in his sixties or seventies with acute or convalescent COVID-19. Sequencing input: peripheral blood. CDR3 in amino acids: CASSTGTGSTDTQYF. CDR3 nucleotides: TGTGCCAGTAGTACCGGGACAGGTAGCACAGATACGCAGTATTTT.